This TCR beta chain was captured in a study of shared clonotypes between healthy human individuals. Naive CD8 cells, CD45RO-negative and positively selected for CCR7, excluded terminally differentiated effector memory CD45RA+ cells. A single count supports this clone. Its specificity is not known. Genomic DNA (from each subset) was split evenly across several immunoSEQ plates. The repertoire was sequenced with immunoSEQ multiplex PCR; TCRdb's copy has only in-frame clones and lacks some. In the table there are roughly 1,800,000 clones, about 95% of which are singletons. Broader study findings: Depth of sequencing was expected to influence donor clonotype sharing. Generation probabilities of non-shared clonotypes were lower (relative to those shared by all four donors).

This CDR3 has 12 residues. Trimming removed 6 bases from V and 10 bases from J, with 15 bases in between. Germline V gene sequence: CDR1 MNHEY, CDR2 SVGAGI. The chain recombines TRBV6-5 with TRBJ1-1; the D gene is possibly TRBD1 (6 bases). The receptor was derived from a man between 18 and 29 years old in good health. The specimen sequenced was naive CD8+ T cells sorted from blood. CDR3 residues: CASSPDRRGAFF. The DNA for the CDR3 is TGTGCCAGCAGCCCCGACAGGCGGGGAGCTTTCTTT.